This T cell receptor beta chain is drawn from a study of T cell repertoires in cytomegalovirus infection. This clonotype was picked up a small number of times. TCRdb re-analysed the reads in MiXCR, keeping a single row per CDR3 protein. Among some 320,000 distinct CDR3 sequences listed, 8% to 9.5% were seen once. Germline V gene data show CDR1 as KGHDR and CDR2 as SFDVKD. The germline V and J ends were trimmed by 4 bases and 3 bases, with 13 bases remaining between them. This CDR3 contains 15 residues. This chain joins TRBV24-1 and TRBJ2-3, with D possibly TRBD1 on 6 matching bases. The receptor was isolated from a human donor in good health (CMV status not recorded). Some clones in this sample may be carry-over from other donors' samples. The sample consisted of PBMCs. This CDR3 reads CATSDAGDTTDTQYF. The CDR3 DNA sequence: TGTGCCACCAGTGACGCCGGGGACACGACAGATACGCAGTATTTT.